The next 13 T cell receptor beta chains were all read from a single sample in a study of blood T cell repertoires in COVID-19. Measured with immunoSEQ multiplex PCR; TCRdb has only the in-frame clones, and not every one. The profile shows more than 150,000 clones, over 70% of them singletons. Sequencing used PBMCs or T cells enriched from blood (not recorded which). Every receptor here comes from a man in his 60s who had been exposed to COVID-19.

This CDR3 reads CASSLSGGFREQYF. The CDR3 bases are TGTGCCAGCAGTTTATCAGGGGGCTTCCGCGAGCAGTACTTC. The chain couples TRBV27 to TRBJ2-7; 7 bases line up with TRBD1. Germline CDR1 is MNHEY and CDR2 is SMNVEV (reference sequence). The CDR3 sequence is 14 residues long. Trimming cost V 0 bases and J 6 bases; bases outside gene matches: 5.

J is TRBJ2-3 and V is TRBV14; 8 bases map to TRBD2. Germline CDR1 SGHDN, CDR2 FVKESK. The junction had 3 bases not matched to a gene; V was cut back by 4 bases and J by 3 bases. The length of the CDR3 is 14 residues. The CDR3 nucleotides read TGTGCCAGCAGCCTAGCGGGGATAACAGATACGCAGTATTTT. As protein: CASSLAGITDTQYF.

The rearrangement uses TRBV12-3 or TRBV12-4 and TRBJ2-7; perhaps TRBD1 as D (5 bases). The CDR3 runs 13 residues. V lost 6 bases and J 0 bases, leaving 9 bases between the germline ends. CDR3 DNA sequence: TGTGCCAGCAGAAAACAGGCCTCCTACGAGCAGTACTTC. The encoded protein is CASRKQASYEQYF.

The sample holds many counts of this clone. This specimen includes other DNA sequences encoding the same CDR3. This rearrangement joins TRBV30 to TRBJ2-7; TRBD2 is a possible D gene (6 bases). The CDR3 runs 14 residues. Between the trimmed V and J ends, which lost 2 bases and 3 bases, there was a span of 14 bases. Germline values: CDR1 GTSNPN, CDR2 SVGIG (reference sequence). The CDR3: CAWSRRGGDYEQYF. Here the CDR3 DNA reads TGTGCCTGGAGTAGGAGGGGTGGGGACTACGAGCAGTACTTC.

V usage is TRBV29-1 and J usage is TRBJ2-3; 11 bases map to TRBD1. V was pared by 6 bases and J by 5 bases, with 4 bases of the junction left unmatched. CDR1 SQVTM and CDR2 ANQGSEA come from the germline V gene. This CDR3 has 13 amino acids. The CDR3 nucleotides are TGCAGCGTGGACAGGGGGCGGTTAGATACGCAGTATTTT. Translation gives CSVDRGRLDTQYF.

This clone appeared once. The CDR3 sequence: CASNNRVGRNTEAFF. CDR3 nucleotide sequence: TGTGCCAGCAACAACAGGGTTGGGAGGAACACTGAAGCTTTCTTT. This sequence joins TRBV6-5 and TRBJ1-1; TRBD1 might be the D (6 bases). With 7 bases removed from V and 1 base from J, the gap between germline ends came to 16 bases. Per the germline V gene, CDR1 is MNHEY and CDR2 is SVGAGI. This CDR3 is built from 15 residues.

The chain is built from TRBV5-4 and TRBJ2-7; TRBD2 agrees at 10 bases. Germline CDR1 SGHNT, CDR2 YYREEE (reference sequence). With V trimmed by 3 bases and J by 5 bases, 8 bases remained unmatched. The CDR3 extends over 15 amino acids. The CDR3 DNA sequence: TGTGCCAGCAGCTCAGAAATAGCGGGAGGCCACGAGCAGTACTTC. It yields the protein CASSSEIAGGHEQYF.

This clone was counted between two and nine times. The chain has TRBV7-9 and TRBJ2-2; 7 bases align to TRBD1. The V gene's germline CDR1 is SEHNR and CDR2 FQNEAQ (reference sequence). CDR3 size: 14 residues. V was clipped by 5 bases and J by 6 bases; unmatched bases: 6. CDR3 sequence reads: CASSVDRVAGELFF. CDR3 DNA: TGTGCCAGCAGCGTCGACAGGGTAGCCGGGGAGCTGTTTTTT.

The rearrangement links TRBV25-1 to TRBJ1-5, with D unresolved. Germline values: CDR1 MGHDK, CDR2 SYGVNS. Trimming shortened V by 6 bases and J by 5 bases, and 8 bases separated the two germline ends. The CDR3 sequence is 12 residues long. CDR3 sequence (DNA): TGTGCCAGCAGCGACCGGGATCAGCCCCAGCATTTT. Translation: CASSDRDQPQHF.

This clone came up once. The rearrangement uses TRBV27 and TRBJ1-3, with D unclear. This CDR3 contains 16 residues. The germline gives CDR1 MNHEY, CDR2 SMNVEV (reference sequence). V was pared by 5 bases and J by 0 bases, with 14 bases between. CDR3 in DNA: TGTGCCAGCAGTCTTATACGACGGGTCTCTGGAAACACCATATATTTT. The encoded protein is CASSLIRRVSGNTIYF.

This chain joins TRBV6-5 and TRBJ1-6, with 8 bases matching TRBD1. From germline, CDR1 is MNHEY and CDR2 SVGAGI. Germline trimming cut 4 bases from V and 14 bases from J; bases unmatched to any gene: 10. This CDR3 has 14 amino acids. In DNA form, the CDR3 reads TGTGCCAGCAGTTTATATGGACAGGGAAGAACCCTCCACTTT. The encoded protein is CASSLYGQGRTLHF.

The CDR3 coding sequence is TGTGCCAGCAGCCGCTCTGGGGGCGCGAACACTGAAGCTTTCTTT. This translates into CASSRSGGANTEAFF. This chain uses TRBV7-2 with TRBJ1-1; D is perhaps TRBD1 (6 bases). V shed 5 bases and J shed 1 base, with 14 bases lying between them. The CDR3 has 15 residues. Germline V gives CDR1 SGHTA, CDR2 FQGNSA.

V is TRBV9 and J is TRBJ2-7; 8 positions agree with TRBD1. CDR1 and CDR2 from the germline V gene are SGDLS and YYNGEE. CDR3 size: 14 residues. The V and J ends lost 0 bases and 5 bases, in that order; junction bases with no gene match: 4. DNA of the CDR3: TGTGCCAGCAGCGTAGCGGACAGGGTCCACGAGCAGTACTTC. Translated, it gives CASSVADRVHEQYF.